Here is one T cell receptor beta chain with its context. Its specificity is not known. The CDR3 length is 14 residues. Germline V gene lookup returns CDR1 MNHEY and CDR2 SMNVEV (reference sequence). V lost 5 bases and J 2 bases, leaving 13 bases between the germline ends. The sample is drawn from a study of shared clonotypes between healthy human individuals. Overall study: CD4 naive and CD4 memory each took three plates per donor, while CD8 naive took two and CD8 memory one. Study results and limitations: Shared clonotypes: 4.5% to 6.5% naive CD4, about 3.5% naive CD8, around 2.4% memory CD4, under 0.45% memory CD8.

When replicate PCRs were run on sorted subsets, they used about 220 ng DNA, about 30,000 T cell genomes. Sequencing was performed with immunoSEQ multiplex PCR; in TCRdb, only in-frame clones are kept and a portion is missing. The sample lists some 2,500,000 clones; under 95% were seen once. This receptor was identified in a man aged 18 to 29 in good health. Some clones in this sample may be carry-over from other donors' samples. This chain joins TRBV27 and TRBJ2-7, with D perhaps given as TRBD1 or TRBD2 (5 bases each). Sequenced sample: naive CD4+ T cells from PBMCs. Subset denoted: CD45RA+ positively selected. CDR3 sequence reads: CASSPLGTTYEQYF. CDR3 in DNA: TGTGCCAGCAGTCCTCTTGGGACCACCTACGAGCAGTACTTC.